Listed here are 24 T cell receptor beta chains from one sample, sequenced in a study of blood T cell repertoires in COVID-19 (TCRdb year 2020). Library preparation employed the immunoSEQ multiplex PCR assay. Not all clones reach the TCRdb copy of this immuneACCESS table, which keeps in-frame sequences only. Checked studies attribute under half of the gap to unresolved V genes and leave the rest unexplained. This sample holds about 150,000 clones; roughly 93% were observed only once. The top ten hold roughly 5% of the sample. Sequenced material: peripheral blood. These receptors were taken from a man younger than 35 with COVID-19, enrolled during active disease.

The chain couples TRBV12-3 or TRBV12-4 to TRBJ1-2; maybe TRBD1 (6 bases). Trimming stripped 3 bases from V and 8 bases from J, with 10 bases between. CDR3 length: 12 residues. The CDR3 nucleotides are TGTGCCAGCAGTTTTGACAGGAGGGGCTACACCTTC. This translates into CASSFDRRGYTF.

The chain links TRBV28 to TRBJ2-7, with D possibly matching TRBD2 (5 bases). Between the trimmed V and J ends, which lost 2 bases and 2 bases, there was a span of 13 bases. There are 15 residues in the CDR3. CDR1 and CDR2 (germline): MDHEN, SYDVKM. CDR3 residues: CASSLIRTGPYEQYF. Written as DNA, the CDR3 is TGTGCCAGCAGTTTAATCAGGACTGGGCCCTACGAGCAGTACTTC.

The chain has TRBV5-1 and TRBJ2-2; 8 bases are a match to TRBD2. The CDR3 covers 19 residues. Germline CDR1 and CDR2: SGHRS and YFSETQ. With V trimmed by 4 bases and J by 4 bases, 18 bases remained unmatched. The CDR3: CASSPWTRAGVRSTGELFF. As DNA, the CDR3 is TGCGCCAGCAGCCCCTGGACTCGAGCGGGAGTAAGAAGCACCGGGGAGCTGTTTTTT.

The CDR3 loop reads CASRRDRGKEAFF. The CDR3 bases are TGTGCCAGCAGGAGGGACAGGGGAAAAGAAGCTTTCTTT. J is TRBJ1-1 and V is TRBV6-5; 10 bases are shared with TRBD1. Trimming took 6 bases from V and 8 from J; bases not matched to a gene: 6. The germline CDR1 and CDR2 sequences are MNHEY and SVGAGI. This CDR3 comprises 13 residues.

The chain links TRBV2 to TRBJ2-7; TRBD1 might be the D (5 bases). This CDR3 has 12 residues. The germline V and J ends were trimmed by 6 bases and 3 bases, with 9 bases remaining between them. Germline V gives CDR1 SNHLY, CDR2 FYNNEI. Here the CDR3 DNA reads TGTGCCAGCAGCGGTGACAGCTACGAGCAGTACTTC. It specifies CASSGDSYEQYF.

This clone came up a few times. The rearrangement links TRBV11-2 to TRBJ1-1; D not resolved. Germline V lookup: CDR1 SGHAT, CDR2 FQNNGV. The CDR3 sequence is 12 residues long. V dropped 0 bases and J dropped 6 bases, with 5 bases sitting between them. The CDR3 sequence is CASSLDQSEAFF. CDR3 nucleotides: TGTGCCAGCAGCTTAGATCAGTCTGAAGCTTTCTTT.

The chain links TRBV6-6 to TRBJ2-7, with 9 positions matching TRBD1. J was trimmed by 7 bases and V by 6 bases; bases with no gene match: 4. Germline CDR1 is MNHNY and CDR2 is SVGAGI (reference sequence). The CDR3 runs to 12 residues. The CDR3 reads CASRGTGREQYF. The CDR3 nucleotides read TGTGCCAGCAGGGGGACAGGGAGAGAGCAGTACTTC.

Here the CDR3 reads CATSRPSSASGNTIYF. The CDR3 bases are TGTGCCACCAGCAGACCCTCGAGTGCAAGTGGAAACACCATATATTTT. The chain uses TRBV15 and TRBJ1-3; D remains unclear. CDR1 is LNHNV and CDR2 is YYDKDF in the germline V gene (reference sequence). This CDR3 comprises 16 residues. The V end was cut by 2 bases, the J end by 3 bases, with 14 bases between.

CDR3 coding DNA: TGTGCCAGCAGCTTTCAGTTGGGGGCGTGGGATACGCAGTATTTT. This sequence encodes CASSFQLGAWDTQYF. V and J are TRBV11-2 and TRBJ2-3; possible D gene TRBD1, 6 bases. Germline CDR1 reads SGHAT; CDR2 reads FQNNGV. The V end was cut by 3 bases, the J end by 6 bases, with 16 bases between. The CDR3 runs 15 residues.

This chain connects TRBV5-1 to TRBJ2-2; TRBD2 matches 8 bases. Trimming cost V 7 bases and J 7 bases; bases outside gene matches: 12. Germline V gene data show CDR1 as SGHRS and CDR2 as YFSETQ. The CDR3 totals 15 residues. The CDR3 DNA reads TGCGCCAGCTCCACTCTAGCGGGTATTGACGGGGAGCTGTTTTTT. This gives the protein CASSTLAGIDGELFF.

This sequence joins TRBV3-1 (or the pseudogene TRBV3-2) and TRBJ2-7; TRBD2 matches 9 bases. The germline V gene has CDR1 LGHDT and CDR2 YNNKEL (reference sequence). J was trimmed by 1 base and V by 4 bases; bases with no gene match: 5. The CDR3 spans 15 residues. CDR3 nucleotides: TGTGCCAGCAGCCTGACTAGCGGAGATTCCTACGAGCAGTACTTC. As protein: CASSLTSGDSYEQYF.

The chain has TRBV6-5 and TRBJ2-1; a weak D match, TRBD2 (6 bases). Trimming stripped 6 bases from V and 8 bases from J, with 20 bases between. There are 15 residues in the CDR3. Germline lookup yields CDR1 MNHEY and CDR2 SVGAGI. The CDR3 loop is CASRTVGGFADEQFF. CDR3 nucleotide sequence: TGTGCCAGCAGAACCGTGGGGGGTTTTGCCGATGAGCAGTTCTTC.

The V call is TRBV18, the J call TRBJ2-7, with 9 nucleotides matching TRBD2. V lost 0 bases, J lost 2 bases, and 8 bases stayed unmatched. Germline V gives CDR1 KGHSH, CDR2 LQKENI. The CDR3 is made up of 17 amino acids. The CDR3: CASSPPGSAGGAYEQYF. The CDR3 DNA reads TGTGCCAGCTCACCACCAGGGTCAGCGGGAGGAGCCTACGAGCAGTACTTC.

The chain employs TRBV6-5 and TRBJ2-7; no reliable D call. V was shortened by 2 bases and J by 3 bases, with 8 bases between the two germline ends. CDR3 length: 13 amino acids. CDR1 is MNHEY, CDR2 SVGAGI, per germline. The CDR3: CASSYQGVYEQYF. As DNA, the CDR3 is TGTGCCAGCAGTTACCAAGGAGTCTACGAGCAGTACTTC.

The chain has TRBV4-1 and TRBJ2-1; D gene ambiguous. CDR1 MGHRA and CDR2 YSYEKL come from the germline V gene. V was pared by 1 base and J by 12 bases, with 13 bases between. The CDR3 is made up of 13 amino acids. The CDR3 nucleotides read TGCGCCAGCAGCCAAGGGAGAGAACCTTGGCAGTTCTTC. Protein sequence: CASSQGREPWQFF.

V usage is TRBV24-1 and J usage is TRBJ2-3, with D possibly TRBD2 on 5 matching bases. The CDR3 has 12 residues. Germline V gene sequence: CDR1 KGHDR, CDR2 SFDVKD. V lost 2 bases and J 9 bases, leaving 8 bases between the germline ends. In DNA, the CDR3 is TGTGCCACCAGTGATTCGTCGGGGACGCAGTATTTT. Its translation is CATSDSSGTQYF.

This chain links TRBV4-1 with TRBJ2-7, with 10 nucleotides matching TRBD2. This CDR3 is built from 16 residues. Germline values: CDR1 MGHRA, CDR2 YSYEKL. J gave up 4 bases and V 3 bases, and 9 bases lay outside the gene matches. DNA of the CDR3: TGCGCCAGCAGCCAGGGGACGGGACTAGCGTTTTACGAGCAGTACTTC. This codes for CASSQGTGLAFYEQYF.

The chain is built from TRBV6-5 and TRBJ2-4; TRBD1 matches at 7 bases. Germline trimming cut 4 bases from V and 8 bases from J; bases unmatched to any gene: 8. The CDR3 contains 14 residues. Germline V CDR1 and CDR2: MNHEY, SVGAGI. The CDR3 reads CASSFGTVGDIQYF. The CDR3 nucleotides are TGTGCCAGCAGTTTCGGGACAGTGGGAGACATTCAGTACTTC.

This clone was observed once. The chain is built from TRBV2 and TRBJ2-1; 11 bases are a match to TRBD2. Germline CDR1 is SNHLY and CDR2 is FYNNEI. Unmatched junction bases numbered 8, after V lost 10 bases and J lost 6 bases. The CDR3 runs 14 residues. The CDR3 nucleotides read TGTGCCACCATCCTAGCGGGAGGTGGCAATGAGCAGTTCTTC. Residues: CATILAGGGNEQFF.

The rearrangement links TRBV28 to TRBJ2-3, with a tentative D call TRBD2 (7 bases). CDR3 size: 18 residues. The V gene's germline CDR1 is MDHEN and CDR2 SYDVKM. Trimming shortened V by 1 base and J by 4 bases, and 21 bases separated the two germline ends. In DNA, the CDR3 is TGTGCCAGCAGTTTATCCGCGGGGGCGCGAAGTTCTGCAGATACGCAGTATTTT. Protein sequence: CASSLSAGARSSADTQYF.

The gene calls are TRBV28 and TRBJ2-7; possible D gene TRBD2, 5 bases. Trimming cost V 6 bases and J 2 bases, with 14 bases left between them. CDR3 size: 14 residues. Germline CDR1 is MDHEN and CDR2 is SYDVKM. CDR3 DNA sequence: TGTGCCAGCAGACCCTCGGGGTTTCCCTACGAGCAGTACTTC. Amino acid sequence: CASRPSGFPYEQYF.

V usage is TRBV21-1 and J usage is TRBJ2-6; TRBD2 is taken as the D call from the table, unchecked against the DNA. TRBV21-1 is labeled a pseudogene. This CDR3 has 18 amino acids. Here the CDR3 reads CASSKDYGGSSGANVLTF. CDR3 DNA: TGTGCCAGCAGCAAAGACTACGGGGGGAGCTCTGGGGCCAACGTCCTGACTTTC.

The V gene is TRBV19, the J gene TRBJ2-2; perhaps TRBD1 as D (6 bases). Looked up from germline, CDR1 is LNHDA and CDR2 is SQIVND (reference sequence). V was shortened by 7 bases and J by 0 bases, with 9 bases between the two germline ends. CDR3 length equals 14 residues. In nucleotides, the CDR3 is TGTGCCAGTACAGGGGTTTCGAACACCGGGGAGCTGTTTTTT. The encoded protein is CASTGVSNTGELFF. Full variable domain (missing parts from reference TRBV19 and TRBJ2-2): DGGITQSPKYLFRKEGQNVTLSCEQNLNHDAMYWYRQDPGQGLRLIYYSQIVNDFQKGDIAEGYSVSREKKESFPLTVTSAQKNPTAFYLCASTGVSNTGELFFGEGSRLTVL.

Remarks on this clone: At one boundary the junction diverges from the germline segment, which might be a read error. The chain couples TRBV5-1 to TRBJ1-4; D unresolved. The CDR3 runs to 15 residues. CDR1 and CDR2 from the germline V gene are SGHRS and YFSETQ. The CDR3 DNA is TGCGCCAGCAGCGTAGAACCAGCAACTAATGAAAAACTGCTTTTT. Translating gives CASSVEPATNEKLLF.